This entry lists 24 T cell receptor beta chains sequenced from one sample in a study of human T cells and chemical hapten exposure. Described time point: healthy volunteer bleed at 6 weeks. Someone pulled total RNA out of unfractionated whole blood. TCRdb redid the calling of the RACE reads with MiXCR, one entry per CDR3 protein. Of 40,000 to 45,000 distinct CDR3 sequences in the sample, about 3.7% are singletons; the top ten hold around 5%. The sequencing sample was made of whole blood. Every receptor here comes from a human donor in good health. Some clones in this sample may be carry-over from other donors' samples.

This clonotype was recorded at least ten times. J is TRBJ2-3 and V is TRBV28; 7 bases line up with TRBD1. Unmatched junction bases numbered 4, after V lost 7 bases and J lost 3 bases. Germline lookup yields CDR1 MDHEN and CDR2 SYDVKM. The CDR3 has 13 residues. Written as DNA, the CDR3 is TGTGCCAGCACCAGACAGGGTACAGATACGCAGTATTTT. Translating it yields CASTRQGTDTQYF.

The chain combines TRBV11-2 with TRBJ1-1; D is uncertain. The length of the CDR3 is 12 residues. V was pared by 1 base and J by 7 bases, with 7 bases between. The V gene's germline CDR1 is SGHAT and CDR2 FQNNGV. For the CDR3, the DNA is TGTGCCAGCAGCTTAGCGCCTTTTGAAGCTTTCTTT. This gives the protein CASSLAPFEAFF.

The rearrangement joins TRBV29-1 to TRBJ2-5; D may be TRBD2 (6 bases). Germline V gives CDR1 SQVTM, CDR2 ANQGSEA. The length of the CDR3 is 14 residues. The V end lost 3 bases, the J end lost 7 bases, and 18 bases lay between the germline ends. The CDR3 is CSVEGNGLGGTQYF. Here the CDR3 DNA reads TGCAGCGTTGAGGGCAATGGGCTGGGGGGGACCCAGTACTTC.

Many counts were recorded for this clonotype. This chain links TRBV10-3 with TRBJ1-6; a weak D match, TRBD1 (6 bases). The CDR3 has 19 amino acids. V was trimmed by 2 bases and J by 9 bases, leaving 26 bases between them. Germline CDR1 ENHRY, CDR2 SYGVKD. The CDR3 coding sequence is TGTGCCATCAGTGAGAGGAGTGGCGGAGGGGGGCGCCCCAGTTCACCCCTCCACTTT. Translating gives CAISERSGGGGRPSSPLHF.

This clonotype was observed many times. J is TRBJ2-5 and V is TRBV29-1; 7 positions agree with TRBD1. Per the germline V gene, CDR1 is SQVTM and CDR2 is ANQGSEA. This CDR3 comprises 12 residues. V gave up 5 bases and J gave up 4 bases; unmatched junction bases: 4. The DNA for the CDR3 is TGCAGCGTTATGACAGGGCGAGAGACCCAGTACTTC. Protein product: CSVMTGRETQYF.

This clonotype was detected many times. CDR3 protein: CASSLWTGGEQYF. The CDR3 DNA follows: TGCGCCAGCAGCTTATGGACAGGGGGCGAGCAGTACTTC. V is TRBV5-1 and J is TRBJ2-7; 10 bases are a match to TRBD1. Germline lookup yields CDR1 SGHRS and CDR2 YFSETQ. Germline trimming cut 2 bases from V and 6 bases from J; bases unmatched to any gene: 2. The CDR3 runs to 13 residues. The entire variable domain, with the rest obtained from reference TRBV5-1 and TRBJ2-7, is as follows: KAGVTQTPRYLIKTRGQQVTLSCSPISGHRSVSWYQQTPGQGLQFLFEYFSETQRNKGNFPGRFSGRQFSNSRSEMNVSTLELGDSALYLCASSLWTGGEQYFGPGTRLTVT.

The table lists this clonotype with many counts. This chain links TRBV6-6 with TRBJ1-1; D uncertain. The CDR3 has 14 amino acids. The V end was cut by 5 bases, the J end by 1 base, with 11 bases between. CDR1 is MNHNY, CDR2 SVGAGI, per germline (reference sequence). The CDR3 loop is CASSAFMTNTEAFF. The CDR3 DNA sequence: TGTGCCAGCAGTGCCTTCATGACGAACACTGAAGCTTTCTTT.

J is TRBJ1-5 and V is TRBV23-1, with no clear D. TRBV23-1 is placed among ORFs of uncertain function. The CDR3 spans 16 residues. With 3 bases removed from V and 3 bases from J, the gap between germline ends came to 15 bases. CDR3 in DNA: TGCGCCAGCAGTCACCATGTACGTCCTAACAATCAGCCCCAGCATTTT. It yields the protein CASSHHVRPNNQPQHF.

This sequence joins TRBV6-6 and TRBJ1-6, with unresolved D. Germline CDR1 is MNHNY and CDR2 is SVGAGI (reference sequence). V was clipped by 5 bases and J by 9 bases, with 8 bases between them. This CDR3 has 12 amino acids. The DNA of the CDR3 is TGTGCCAGCAGTCCGTGGGGTTCACCCCTCCACTTT. Residues: CASSPWGSPLHF.

This clonotype showed up many times. The chain combines TRBV6-1 with TRBJ2-1, with unresolved D. Germline lookup yields CDR1 MNHNS and CDR2 SASEGT. V was pared by 6 bases and J by 8 bases, with 23 bases between. There are 16 residues in the CDR3. DNA for the CDR3: TGTGCCAGCAGAGTCCGGAAGGTCCGGATCACGGATGAGCAGTTCTTC. Its protein is CASRVRKVRITDEQFF.

The genes are TRBV5-4 and TRBJ2-4, with D uncertain. Germline V CDR1 and CDR2: SGHNT, YYREEE (reference sequence). The CDR3 is made up of 13 amino acids. V lost 6 bases to trimming and J lost 1 base, with 8 bases between them. CDR3 in amino acids: CASTPEAKNIQYF. CDR3 nucleotides: TGTGCCAGCACCCCCGAGGCCAAAAACATTCAGTACTTC.

This clonotype was seen at least ten times. The rearrangement uses TRBV5-6 and TRBJ2-1; 13 positions match TRBD2. The CDR3 loop spans 22 amino acids. Per the germline V gene, CDR1 is SGHDT and CDR2 is YYEEEE. Trimming took 4 bases from V and 0 from J; bases not matched to a gene: 19. CDR3 sequence reads: CASSGALPPGTSGVSSYNEQFF. The CDR3 DNA reads as TGTGCCAGCAGCGGAGCTCTACCCCCCGGGACTAGCGGGGTGAGCTCCTACAATGAGCAGTTCTTC.

The rearrangement uses TRBV9 and TRBJ2-5; D unresolved. CDR1 and CDR2 from the germline V gene are SGDLS and YYNGEE. The CDR3 sequence is 13 residues long. The V and J ends lost 3 bases and 2 bases respectively, with 8 bases between them. This CDR3 is CASSGGNQETQYF. The DNA for the CDR3 is TGTGCCAGCAGCGGAGGTAATCAAGAGACCCAGTACTTC. The full variable domain, rest sourced from reference TRBV9 and TRBJ2-5, is DSGVTQTPKHLITATGQRVTLRCSPRSGDLSVYWYQQSLDQGLQFLIQYYNGEERAKGNILERFSAQQFPDLHSELNLSSLELGDSALYFCASSGGNQETQYFGPGTRLLVL.

The sample holds a few counts of this clonotype. The rearrangement links TRBV6-5 to TRBJ1-1; D gene uncertain. This CDR3 has 13 amino acids. CDR1 MNHEY and CDR2 SVGAGI come from the germline V gene. V shed 2 bases and J shed 5 bases, with 9 bases lying between them. CDR3 in amino acids: CASSYLGGTEAFF. CDR3 DNA: TGTGCCAGCAGTTACCTAGGAGGGACTGAAGCTTTCTTT.

The V and J genes are TRBV28 and TRBJ1-2; D gene ambiguous. Germline-derived CDR1 and CDR2 are MDHEN and SYDVKM. V lost 5 bases to trimming and J lost 4 bases, with 8 bases between them. The length of the CDR3 is 12 residues. CDR3 in amino acids: CASSPAGYGYTF. In DNA, the CDR3 is TGTGCCAGCAGTCCGGCAGGCTATGGCTACACCTTC.

This clonotype was seen at least ten times. The chain links TRBV6-5 to TRBJ1-4; TRBD1 agrees at 9 bases. The CDR3 runs 13 residues. The V and J ends lost 8 bases and 5 bases, in that order; junction bases with no gene match: 3. CDR1 and CDR2 from the germline V gene are MNHEY and SVGAGI. CDR3 nucleotides: TGTGCCAGCTGGGACAGGGAAAATGAAAAACTGTTTTTT. Translation gives CASWDRENEKLFF.

This clonotype has a count of ten or more. This sequence joins TRBV9 and TRBJ2-7; no definite D call. The germline CDR1 and CDR2 sequences are SGDLS and YYNGEE. V lost 4 bases and J lost 2, with 13 bases in between. This CDR3 has 14 amino acids. The CDR3 nucleotides are TGTGCCAGCAGCCCCCGACCCGGTACCTACGAGCAGTACTTC. Encoded protein: CASSPRPGTYEQYF. Full variable domain (remainder filled in from reference TRBV9 and TRBJ2-7): DSGVTQTPKHLITATGQRVTLRCSPRSGDLSVYWYQQSLDQGLQFLIQYYNGEERAKGNILERFSAQQFPDLHSELNLSSLELGDSALYFCASSPRPGTYEQYFGPGTRLTVT.

This clonotype was recorded many times. The chain couples TRBV20-1 to TRBJ1-2; TRBD1 is a possible D gene (6 bases). The CDR3 extends over 15 amino acids. Trimming removed 0 bases at V and 8 bases at J, with 19 bases between. Germline V gene sequence: CDR1 DFQATT, CDR2 SNEGSKA (reference sequence). The DNA for the CDR3 is TGCAGTGCTAGAGATGTTGGTTTGGGGGGCGGCGGCTACACCTTC. The encoded protein is CSARDVGLGGGGYTF.

The chain joins TRBV5-1 to TRBJ1-4; D is unclear. The CDR3 contains 14 residues. V was shortened by 5 bases and J by 0 bases, with 8 bases between the two germline ends. Germline CDR1 reads SGHRS; CDR2 reads YFSETQ. The CDR3 nucleotides read TGCGCCAGCAGGCCCCTCGCAACTAATGAAAAACTGTTTTTT. This translates into CASRPLATNEKLFF.

The V and J genes are TRBV10-3 and TRBJ1-2, with D tentatively TRBD1 (5 bases). Germline CDR1 reads ENHRY; CDR2 reads SYGVKD. The CDR3 has 16 amino acids. Trimming shortened V by 6 bases and J by 4 bases, and 21 bases separated the two germline ends. CDR3 sequence (DNA): TGTGCCATCAGCGAAATACCTGGGGAGGGGATCTATGGCTACACCTTC. It translates to CAISEIPGEGIYGYTF.

At least ten counts were recorded for this clonotype. This chain links TRBV27 with TRBJ2-7, with no clear D. The CDR3 runs 12 residues. The germline V and J ends were trimmed by 6 bases and 2 bases, with 8 bases remaining between them. Germline V gene data show CDR1 as MNHEY and CDR2 as SMNVEV (reference sequence). CDR3 amino acids: CASRASPYEQYF. The DNA of the CDR3 is TGTGCCAGCAGGGCCTCCCCCTACGAGCAGTACTTC.

This clonotype was observed many times. This chain joins TRBV20-1 and TRBJ2-3, with 10 positions matching TRBD2. The V gene's germline CDR1 is DFQATT and CDR2 SNEGSKA (reference sequence). Trimming cost V 5 bases and J 8 bases; bases outside gene matches: 13. There are 15 residues in the CDR3. As DNA, the CDR3 is TGCAGTGCTGCCCAAGCTAGCGGGAGAGGGGGTACGCAGTATTTT. It codes for CSAAQASGRGGTQYF.

There are many counts of this clonotype. The chain has TRBV7-8 and TRBJ2-1; no clear D gene. Trimming cost V 0 bases and J 0 bases, with 6 bases left between them. The CDR3 runs to 15 residues. Germline CDR1 SGHVS, CDR2 FQNEAQ. Here the CDR3 DNA reads TGTGCCAGCAGCTTAGCGATCAGCTCCTACAATGAGCAGTTCTTC. This gives the protein CASSLAISSYNEQFF.

This clonotype was seen many times. V usage is TRBV28 and J usage is TRBJ1-5; D gene uncertain. The CDR3 totals 14 residues. V lost 7 bases and J lost 2, with 12 bases in between. The germline V gene has CDR1 MDHEN and CDR2 SYDVKM. CDR3 protein: CASTAGWGNQPQHF. The CDR3 DNA sequence: TGTGCCAGCACCGCCGGTTGGGGCAATCAGCCCCAGCATTTT.